This TCR beta chain was observed in a study of early stage breast cancer tumors (dated by TCRdb to about 2017). In terms of the full investigation: Of the approximately 15 invasive breast tumors, about a dozen were found to be estrogen receptor-positive, progesterone receptor-positive and HER2-negative. The samples as a whole yielded roughly 2,700,000 detected templates, corresponding to fewer than 1.4 million unique clonotypes. Of the roughly twelve ER+/PR+/HER2- tumors, eight were classified as invasive ductal carcinomas and four as invasive lobular carcinomas. A read coverage of roughly 10-fold per sample was achieved on average. The full study reports these points: Enriched TCRB sequences shared across patients were mostly commonly generated sequences, unlikely to play an important role in the tumor microenvironment. Compared with adjacent normal breast tissue, tumors had about 2.5-fold higher T cell density and higher clonality. Repertoires from blood resembled normal breast more closely than tumor, and using blood as a reference for each tissue separated tumor from normal in most of the 16 patients. Because the cohort was small, a breakdown by tumor subtype could not be done. Sequencing bulk genomic DNA from unsorted cells could not capture chain pairing or functional markers like CD4, CD8 and FOXP3.

Comment on this clone: The clone's antigen remains unknown. No per-base quality is available; no much larger clone lies one base away.

The germline V gene encodes CDR1 LGHNT and CDR2 FRNRAP. The CDR3 spans 14 residues, from the cysteine through the phenylalanine. The sequence is cut down to CDR3 DNA, 42 bases in frame from base 1. V lost 6 bases and J lost 6 bases, and the count of bases not matched to a germline gene is 7. The study profiled bulk TCR beta-chain repertoires in matched peripheral blood, tumor and adjacent normal breast tissue taken from over 15 patients with early-stage breast cancer. Before surgery, about 4.5-11 mL of whole blood was collected into EDTA tubes and then processed within 2 hours. Peripheral blood mononuclear cells were isolated by Ficoll-Paque centrifugation in SepMate-50 tubes. For storage in liquid nitrogen, PBMCs were cryopreserved as aliquots of about 1.9 to 4 million cells in roughly 90% FBS with approximately 10% DMSO. The Qiagen AllPrep DNA/RNA Mini kit was used for genomic DNA extraction. Two independent genomic DNA replicates were amplified for each sample, with approximately 0.5 ug used for blood and around 1.5 ug for tumor or normal breast. Following the manufacturer's instructions, the ImmunoSeq Intro kit was used to carry out TCRB sequencing on genomic DNA. Multiplex PCR was run for 31 cycles using proprietary primers and spike-in control sequences for absolute quantification. Single-end 150-bp reads were used to sequence an 87-bp fragment spanning the CDR3 plus the flanking V and J genes. Seven samples, with two replicates for each sample, were multiplexed per lane of an Illumina MiSeq using version 3.0 chemistry. As for how the authors treated the data: The vendor's proprietary pipeline handled the raw data processing, merging both replicates into a single result for each sample. To define clonotypes, the study grouped productive rearrangements that shared the V-gene family, CDR3 amino acid sequence and J-gene segment. Clonality was calculated as 1 minus the normalized Shannon entropy (Pielou evenness) of TCRB abundances. T cell density was estimated by dividing total templates by the number of input cells inferred from the DNA input amount. Recon was used with default parameters to estimate total repertoire diversity and clonality. Clonotypes with over 0.1% abundance in tumor and at least 32-fold higher abundance in tumor than in normal breast were defined as tumor-enriched. Imported from immuneACCESS, the table was reduced by TCRdb to in-frame sequences with V and J called. These copies leave out some clones; in studies compared against another copy, an unresolved V gene accounts for under half, and the cause of the remainder is not known. The D gene and trimming were derived from the DNA, and the V and J assignments and clone size from that table. A total of more than 65,000 clones appear in this sample, 80% of them only once. The top ten clonotypes cover roughly 4.7% of the sample.

Sequenced: blood. This sequence uses TRBV12-5 and TRBJ1-5; TRBD1 agrees with 8 junctional bases. The clonotype was recovered from a person in their 40s with breast cancer. The CDR3 region reads CASGLQGASQPQHF. The sequenced DNA: TGTGCTAGTGGACTCCAGGGGGCCAGTCAGCCCCAGCATTTT.